Each of the 25 T cell receptor beta chains below was sequenced from the same sample in a study of vaccination and CD4 T cells after COVID-19. CD4+ T cells that had been cultured provided DNA sequenced with the Oncomine TCR Beta short-read assay. TCRdb recomputed calls from the PCR reads with MiXCR, one row per CDR3 protein. The sample carries 11,000 or so distinct CDR3 sequences, roughly two fifths recorded once. Treatment defined: roughly 11-day PBMC culture with coronavirus spike peptide pools or control peptides (ViraFEST assay). No antigen has been assigned to these receptors. The specimen sequenced was cultured CD4+ T cells from blood. Receptor source: a human donor with COVID-19.

V and J are TRBV7-2 and TRBJ2-1; D tentatively reads TRBD1 or TRBD2 (6 bases each). This CDR3 contains 15 residues. Trimming cost V 4 bases and J 1 base, with 11 bases left between them. From germline, CDR1 is SGHTA and CDR2 FQGNSA. CDR3 DNA: TGTGCCAGCAGCTCCTCGGGGGCTTCCTACAATGAGCAGTTCTTC. Protein sequence: CASSSSGASYNEQFF.

This clonotype has just a few counts. This chain joins TRBV10-2 and TRBJ1-2; D ambiguous. The CDR3 has 14 amino acids. Germline assignment: CDR1 WSHSY and CDR2 SAAADI. The V and J ends lost 2 bases and 4 bases respectively, with 11 bases between them. This CDR3 is CASSESPSVYGYTF. DNA for the CDR3: TGCGCCAGCAGTGAGAGCCCCAGCGTCTATGGCTACACCTTC.

This clonotype came up a few times. This chain uses TRBV7-2 with TRBJ2-2, with TRBD2 identical over 8 bases. The CDR3 has 15 amino acids. With V trimmed by 0 bases and J by 4 bases, 1 base remained unmatched. The germline V gene encodes CDR1 SGHTA and CDR2 FQGNSA. As DNA, the CDR3 is TGTGCCAGCAGCTTAGCTAGCGGGGTCACCGGGGAGCTGTTTTTT. It is translated as CASSLASGVTGELFF.

The chain couples TRBV6-1 to TRBJ2-7, with D possibly being TRBD1 or TRBD2 (5 bases each). The CDR3 spans 15 residues. Germline V gene lookup returns CDR1 MNHNS and CDR2 SASEGT. The ends were cut back, 6 bases at V and 2 bases at J, with 17 bases in the middle. In DNA form, the CDR3 reads TGTGCCAGCAGCCGGGACCAATTACAGGCCTACGAGCAGTACTTC. Its translation is CASSRDQLQAYEQYF.

This chain links TRBV7-2 with TRBJ2-7; D call uncertain. Germline V CDR1 and CDR2: SGHTA, FQGNSA. The CDR3 sequence is 12 residues long. The V end was cut by 5 bases, the J end by 2 bases, with 7 bases between. The CDR3 region is CASSLPTYEQYF. CDR3 coding DNA: TGTGCCAGCAGCCTGCCGACCTACGAGCAGTACTTC. The entire variable domain, with the rest obtained from reference TRBV7-2 and TRBJ2-7, is as follows: GAGVSQSPSNKVTEKGKDVELRCDPISGHTALYWYRQSLGQGLEFLIYFQGNSAPDKSGLPSDRFSAERTGGSVSTLTIQRTQQEDSAVYLCASSLPTYEQYFGPGTRLTVT.

The table lists this clonotype with a few counts. This chain uses TRBV20-1 with TRBJ2-1, with D maybe TRBD2 (5 bases). V gave up 6 bases and J gave up 6 bases, with 15 bases separating them. Germline CDR1 reads DFQATT; CDR2 reads SNEGSKA (reference sequence). This CDR3 region has 13 residues. The CDR3 loop is CSAHPVGSNEQFF. CDR3 sequence (DNA): TGCAGTGCCCACCCTGTAGGGAGCAATGAGCAGTTCTTC.

This rearrangement joins TRBV6-5 to TRBJ2-3; D not resolved. The germline V gene has CDR1 MNHEY and CDR2 SVGAGI. The V and J ends lost 0 bases and 4 bases respectively, with 14 bases between them. This CDR3 is built from 16 residues. The CDR3 DNA sequence: TGTGCCAGCAGTTACTCGATTGGAAGGGCGGCAGATACGCAGTATTTT. This codes for CASSYSIGRAADTQYF.

This chain joins TRBV5-1 and TRBJ1-2; 10 bases fit TRBD1. The ends lost 2 bases at V and 7 bases at J; junction bases unmatched: 5. The CDR3 has 14 residues. Looked up from germline, CDR1 is SGHRS and CDR2 is YFSETQ. The CDR3 protein is CASSLPGTGVGYTF. The CDR3, as DNA: TGCGCCAGCAGCTTACCCGGGACAGGGGTTGGCTACACCTTC.

The J gene is TRBJ1-1, the V gene TRBV18; D is unresolved. Germline CDR1 reads KGHSH; CDR2 reads LQKENI. Trimming stripped 3 bases from V and 1 base from J, with 6 bases between. The CDR3 has 13 residues. CDR3 bases: TGTGCCAGCTCACCGGGCGCGAACACTGAAGCTTTCTTT. This encodes CASSPGANTEAFF.

This chain uses TRBV20-1 with TRBJ2-6, with 9 bases fitting TRBD1. This CDR3 region has 18 residues. Germline values: CDR1 DFQATT, CDR2 SNEGSKA (reference sequence). The trim removed 0 bases at V and 0 bases at J, leaving 6 bases unmatched. Here the CDR3 reads CSARDTPGQGSGANVLTF. The CDR3 region has the DNA TGCAGTGCTAGAGATACCCCGGGACAGGGCTCTGGGGCCAACGTCCTGACTTTC.

This chain uses TRBV20-1 with TRBJ2-5; D assignment may be TRBD1 or TRBD2 (5 bases each). CDR3 length equals 15 residues. Germline CDR1 reads DFQATT; CDR2 reads SNEGSKA (reference sequence). Between the trimmed V and J ends, which lost 0 bases and 5 bases, there was a span of 16 bases. CDR3 sequence: CSARDPLGDRETQYF. CDR3 nucleotides: TGCAGTGCTAGAGACCCGTTGGGGGACCGGGAGACCCAGTACTTC.

CDR3 amino acids: CATSDELRGQETQYF. The DNA for the CDR3 is TGTGCCACCAGTGATGAACTCAGGGGACAAGAGACCCAGTACTTC. The V call is TRBV24-1, the J call TRBJ2-5, with a possible D match to TRBD1 (6 bases). Germline loops: CDR1 KGHDR, CDR2 SFDVKD. The CDR3 runs to 15 residues. Trimming stripped 3 bases from V and 2 bases from J, with 12 bases between.

The chain uses TRBV20-1 and TRBJ2-3, with TRBD2 identical over 7 bases. V dropped 1 base and J dropped 2; count of bases not matched to a gene: 6. CDR3 length: 15 amino acids. Germline V gives CDR1 DFQATT, CDR2 SNEGSKA (reference sequence). The DNA for the CDR3 is TGCAGTGCTAGAGTCTCAGCGGGGTTCACAGATACGCAGTATTTT. It yields the protein CSARVSAGFTDTQYF.

By its share, this clonotype is medium-sized. This chain connects TRBV3-1 to TRBJ1-6; D uncertain. Germline assignment: CDR1 LGHDT and CDR2 YNNKEL (reference sequence). The CDR3 extends over 13 amino acids. The V gene lost 7 bases and the J gene lost 5 bases, with 9 bases spanning the gap. The CDR3 nucleotides are TGTGCCAGCACGGGTAGAGATAATTCACCCCTCCACTTT. Amino acids: CASTGRDNSPLHF.

This chain links TRBV20-1 with TRBJ2-5, with no clear D. The germline V gene encodes CDR1 DFQATT and CDR2 SNEGSKA (reference sequence). The CDR3 covers 12 residues. V lost 3 bases to trimming and J lost 2 bases, with 7 bases between them. The CDR3 loop is CSASWQQETQYF. As DNA, the CDR3 is TGCAGTGCTAGCTGGCAGCAAGAGACCCAGTACTTC.

This clonotype has more than one count but fewer than ten. V and J are TRBV20-1 and TRBJ1-3, with a possible D match to TRBD1 (6 bases). V was shortened by 0 bases and J by 0 bases, with 15 bases between the two germline ends. Germline CDR1 reads DFQATT; CDR2 reads SNEGSKA (reference sequence). The CDR3 has 17 amino acids. The CDR3, as DNA: TGCAGTGCTAGAGATCAAGGCAGGGGTGACTCTGGAAACACCATATATTTT. Translating it yields CSARDQGRGDSGNTIYF.

This clonotype was counted a few times. The CDR3 region is CSASSGLGTVRPSYGYTF. CDR3 DNA sequence: TGCAGTGCTAGTTCCGGATTAGGGACAGTACGACCCTCCTATGGCTACACCTTC. The chain carries TRBV20-1 and TRBJ1-2; TRBD1 aligns across 7 bases. The CDR3 length is 18 residues. Germline CDR1 DFQATT, CDR2 SNEGSKA (reference sequence). Trimming took 3 bases from V and 4 from J; bases not matched to a gene: 20.

This clonotype was counted between two and nine times. This chain uses TRBV15 with TRBJ2-2; D is possibly TRBD1 (7 bases). The CDR3 sequence is 15 residues long. Per the germline V gene, CDR1 is LNHNV and CDR2 is YYDKDF (reference sequence). Trimming shortened V by 0 bases and J by 5 bases, and 10 bases separated the two germline ends. The CDR3 loop reads CATSRDQGGTGELFF. In DNA, the CDR3 is TGTGCCACCAGCAGAGATCAGGGGGGTACCGGGGAGCTGTTTTTT.

The chain recombines TRBV5-4 with TRBJ2-3, with D hard to call. The CDR3 is 12 amino acids. Trimming took 6 bases from V and 5 from J, leaving 10 bases between them. Germline-derived CDR1 and CDR2 are SGHNT and YYREEE (reference sequence). The CDR3 region has the DNA TGTGCCAGCACGAAGACGGGAGATACGCAGTATTTT. This gives the protein CASTKTGDTQYF.

This chain links TRBV7-9 with TRBJ1-6; 9 bases map to TRBD1. CDR1 SEHNR and CDR2 FQNEAQ come from the germline V gene (reference sequence). The CDR3 loop spans 16 amino acids. J gave up 7 bases and V 5 bases, and 9 bases lay outside the gene matches. CDR3 coding DNA: TGTGCCAGCAGCCGACGGACAGGGGATTCGAATTCACCCCTCCACTTT. Its protein is CASSRRTGDSNSPLHF.

The chain recombines TRBV20-1 with TRBJ1-3, with 8 bases matching TRBD1. Germline CDR1 is DFQATT and CDR2 is SNEGSKA (reference sequence). Trimming at V came to 0 bases and at J to 4 bases, leaving 5 bases not matched to a gene. CDR3 size: 15 residues. The CDR3 protein is CSARDRRTGGNTIYF. Written as DNA, the CDR3 is TGCAGTGCTAGAGATCGGCGGACAGGGGGAAACACCATATATTTT.

The V call is TRBV4-1, the J call TRBJ2-4, with D tentatively TRBD1 (6 bases). The germline V gene encodes CDR1 MGHRA and CDR2 YSYEKL. The CDR3 spans 16 residues. Trimming pared 2 bases from V and 3 bases from J, leaving 14 bases between. CDR3 in DNA: TGCGCCAGCAGCCAATATGGGGCACAGGGCAAAAACATTCAGTACTTC. It yields the protein CASSQYGAQGKNIQYF.

The chain combines TRBV24-1 with TRBJ2-2; TRBD1 matches 8 bases. CDR1 KGHDR and CDR2 SFDVKD come from the germline V gene. The CDR3 has 15 amino acids. The V segment lost 4 bases and the J segment 4 bases; nucleotides outside the gene matches: 4. The CDR3 protein is CATSDPRGLTGELFF. In nucleotides, the CDR3 is TGTGCCACCAGTGACCCCAGGGGGCTCACCGGGGAGCTGTTTTTT.

The chain recombines TRBV12-3 or TRBV12-4 with TRBJ1-6; TRBD1 is a possible D gene (6 bases). V lost 3 bases and J lost 7, with 10 bases in between. This CDR3 has 14 amino acids. The CDR3 region has the DNA TGTGCCAGCAGTTTTTGGCAGGGGAATTCACCCCTCCACTTT. It specifies CASSFWQGNSPLHF.

In nucleotides, the CDR3 is TGTGCCAGCAGGGGGACAGGGGAAACCTACGAGCAGTACTTC. Translation: CASRGTGETYEQYF. The chain links TRBV27 to TRBJ2-7; 10 nucleotides match TRBD1. There are 14 residues in the CDR3. The V gene end was trimmed by 6 bases and the J gene end by 2 bases; junction bases not matched to a gene: 4. The germline V gene has CDR1 MNHEY and CDR2 SMNVEV (reference sequence).